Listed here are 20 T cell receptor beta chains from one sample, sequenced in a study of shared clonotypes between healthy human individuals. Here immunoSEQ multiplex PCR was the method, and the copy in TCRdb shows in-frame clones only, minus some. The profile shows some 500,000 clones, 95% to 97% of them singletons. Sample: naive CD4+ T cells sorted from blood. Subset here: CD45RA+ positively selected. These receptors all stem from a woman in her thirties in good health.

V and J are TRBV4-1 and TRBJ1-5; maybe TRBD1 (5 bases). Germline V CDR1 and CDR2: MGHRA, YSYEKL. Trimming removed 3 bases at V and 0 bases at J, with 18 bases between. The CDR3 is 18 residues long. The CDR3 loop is CASSQGTVGGHSNQPQHF. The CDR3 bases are TGCGCCAGCAGCCAGGGGACGGTGGGAGGACATAGCAATCAGCCCCAGCATTTT.

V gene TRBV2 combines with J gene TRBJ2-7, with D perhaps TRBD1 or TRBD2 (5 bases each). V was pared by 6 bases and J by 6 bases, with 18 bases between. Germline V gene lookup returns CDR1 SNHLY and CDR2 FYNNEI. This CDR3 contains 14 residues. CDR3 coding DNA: TGTGCCAGCAGACCCACCGGGACGGCGGGCGAGCAGTACTTC. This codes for CASRPTGTAGEQYF.

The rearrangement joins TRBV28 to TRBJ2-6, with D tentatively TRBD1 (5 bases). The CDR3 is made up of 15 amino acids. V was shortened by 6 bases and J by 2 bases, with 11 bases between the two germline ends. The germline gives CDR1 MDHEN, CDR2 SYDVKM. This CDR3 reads CASSTGSAGANVLTF. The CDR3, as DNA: TGTGCCAGCAGCACAGGATCGGCTGGGGCCAACGTCCTGACTTTC.

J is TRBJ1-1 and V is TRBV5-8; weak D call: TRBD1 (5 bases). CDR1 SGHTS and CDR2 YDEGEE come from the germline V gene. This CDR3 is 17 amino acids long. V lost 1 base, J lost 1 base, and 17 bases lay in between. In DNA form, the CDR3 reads TGTGCCAGCAGCTTGACCCTGCAGGCAGGGTCGAACACTGAAGCTTTCTTT. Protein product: CASSLTLQAGSNTEAFF.

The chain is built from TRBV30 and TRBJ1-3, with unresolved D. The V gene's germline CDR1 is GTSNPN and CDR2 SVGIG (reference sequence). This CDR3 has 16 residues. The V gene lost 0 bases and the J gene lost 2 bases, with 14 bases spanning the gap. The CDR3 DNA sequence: TGTGCCTGGAGTGTAACCCGAGGGAGTACTGGAAACACCATATATTTT. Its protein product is CAWSVTRGSTGNTIYF. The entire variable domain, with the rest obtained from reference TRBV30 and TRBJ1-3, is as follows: SQTIHQWPATLVQPVGSPLSLECTVEGTSNPNLYWYRQAAGRGLQLLFYSVGIGQISSEVPQNLSASRPQDRQFILSSKKLLLSDSGFYLCAWSVTRGSTGNTIYFGEGSWLTVV.

The CDR3 loop reads CASSLRGALYNEQFF. CDR3 bases: TGTGCCAGCAGCTTACGGGGGGCCCTATACAATGAGCAGTTCTTC. The rearrangement joins TRBV13 to TRBJ2-1, with TRBD2 as a possible D gene (7 bases). Trimming pared 2 bases from V and 4 bases from J, leaving 12 bases between. The CDR3 contains 15 residues. Germline CDR1 PRHDT, CDR2 FYEKMQ (reference sequence).

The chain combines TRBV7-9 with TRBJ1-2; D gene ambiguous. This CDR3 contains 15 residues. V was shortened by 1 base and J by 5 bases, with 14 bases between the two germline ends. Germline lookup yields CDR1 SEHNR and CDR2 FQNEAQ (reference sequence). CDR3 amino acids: CASSLGVRQEYGYTF. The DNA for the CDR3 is TGTGCCAGCAGCTTAGGGGTACGGCAGGAATATGGCTACACCTTC.

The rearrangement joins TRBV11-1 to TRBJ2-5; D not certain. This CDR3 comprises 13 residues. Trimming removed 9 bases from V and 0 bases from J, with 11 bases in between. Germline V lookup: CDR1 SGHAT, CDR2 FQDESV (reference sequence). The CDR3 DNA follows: TGTGCCAGTACGAAGGCGTACCAAGAGACCCAGTACTTC. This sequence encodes CASTKAYQETQYF.

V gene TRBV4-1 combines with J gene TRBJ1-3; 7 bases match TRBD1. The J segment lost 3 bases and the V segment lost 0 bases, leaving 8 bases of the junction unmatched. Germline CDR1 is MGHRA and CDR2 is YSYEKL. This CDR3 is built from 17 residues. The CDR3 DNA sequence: TGCGCCAGCAGCCAAGATTACGACAGGGTACGTGGAAACACCATATATTTT. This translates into CASSQDYDRVRGNTIYF.

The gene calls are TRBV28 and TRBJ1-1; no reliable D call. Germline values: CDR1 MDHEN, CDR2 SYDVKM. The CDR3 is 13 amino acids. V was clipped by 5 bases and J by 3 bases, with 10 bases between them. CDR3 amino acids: CASSPNPYTEAFF. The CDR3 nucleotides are TGTGCCAGCAGTCCGAACCCATACACTGAAGCTTTCTTT. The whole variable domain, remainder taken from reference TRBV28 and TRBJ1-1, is DVKVTQSSRYLVKRTGEKVFLECVQDMDHENMFWYRQDPGLGLRLIYFSYDVKMKEKGDIPEGYSVSREKKERFSLILESASTNQTSMYLCASSPNPYTEAFFGQGTRLTVV.

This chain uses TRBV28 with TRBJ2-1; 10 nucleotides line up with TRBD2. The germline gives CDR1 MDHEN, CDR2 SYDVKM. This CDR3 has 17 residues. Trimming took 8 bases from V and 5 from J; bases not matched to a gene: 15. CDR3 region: CASPVSFGLAVDNEQFF. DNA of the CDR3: TGTGCCAGCCCCGTTAGCTTTGGACTAGCGGTTGACAATGAGCAGTTCTTC.

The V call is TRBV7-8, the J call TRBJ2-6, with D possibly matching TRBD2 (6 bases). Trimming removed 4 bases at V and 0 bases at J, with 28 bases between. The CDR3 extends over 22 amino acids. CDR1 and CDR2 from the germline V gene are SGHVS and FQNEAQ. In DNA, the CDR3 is TGTGCCAGCAGCTCCCAGGTCGGGAGAGGGAGGTCGTGGGACTCTGGGGCCAACGTCCTGACTTTC. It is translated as CASSSQVGRGRSWDSGANVLTF.

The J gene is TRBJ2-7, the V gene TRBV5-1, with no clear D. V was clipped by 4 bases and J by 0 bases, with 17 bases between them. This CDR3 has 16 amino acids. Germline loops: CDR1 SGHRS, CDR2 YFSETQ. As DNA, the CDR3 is TGCGCCAGCAGCCTGAGTGACTTGGCCCACTCCTACGAGCAGTACTTC. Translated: CASSLSDLAHSYEQYF. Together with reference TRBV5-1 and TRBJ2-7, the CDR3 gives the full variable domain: KAGVTQTPRYLIKTRGQQVTLSCSPISGHRSVSWYQQTPGQGLQFLFEYFSETQRNKGNFPGRFSGRQFSNSRSEMNVSTLELGDSALYLCASSLSDLAHSYEQYFGPGTRLTVT.

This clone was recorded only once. The CDR3, as DNA: TGTGCCAGCAGTCGGGCCCCTGAATTAGTCGATGGCTACACCTTC. Protein: CASSRAPELVDGYTF. The chain is built from TRBV28 and TRBJ1-2; no firm D call. The CDR3 runs 15 residues. Trimming stripped 5 bases from V and 6 bases from J, with 19 bases between. Germline V gene data show CDR1 as MDHEN and CDR2 as SYDVKM.

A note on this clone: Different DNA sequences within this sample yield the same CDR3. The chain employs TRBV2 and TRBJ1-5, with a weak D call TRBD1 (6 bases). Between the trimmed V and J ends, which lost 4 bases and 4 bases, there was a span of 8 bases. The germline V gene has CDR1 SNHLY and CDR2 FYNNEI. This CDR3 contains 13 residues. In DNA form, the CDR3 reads TGTGCCAGCAGTGTAGGGGGGAATCAGCCCCAGCATTTT. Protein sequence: CASSVGGNQPQHF.

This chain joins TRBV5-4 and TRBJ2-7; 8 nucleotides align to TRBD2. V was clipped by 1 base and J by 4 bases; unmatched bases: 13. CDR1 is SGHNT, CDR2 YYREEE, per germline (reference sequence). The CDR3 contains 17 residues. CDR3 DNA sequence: TGTGCCAGCAGCTTGTTTCTCGTACGGGAGGGAATTTACGAGCAGTACTTC. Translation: CASSLFLVREGIYEQYF.

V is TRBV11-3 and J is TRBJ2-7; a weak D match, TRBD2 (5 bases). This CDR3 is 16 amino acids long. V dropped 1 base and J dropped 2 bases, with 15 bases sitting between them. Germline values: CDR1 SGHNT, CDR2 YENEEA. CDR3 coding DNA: TGTGCCAGCAGCTTAGCTTACGGGAACTTGGCCTACGAGCAGTACTTC. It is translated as CASSLAYGNLAYEQYF.

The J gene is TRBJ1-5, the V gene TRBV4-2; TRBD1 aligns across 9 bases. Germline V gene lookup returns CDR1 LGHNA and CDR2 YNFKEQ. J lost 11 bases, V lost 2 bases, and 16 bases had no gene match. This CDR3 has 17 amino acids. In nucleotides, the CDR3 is TGTGCCAGCAGCCAACCTGGGGCGGGGACAGGGTTAGGGGCCCAGCATTTT. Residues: CASSQPGAGTGLGAQHF.

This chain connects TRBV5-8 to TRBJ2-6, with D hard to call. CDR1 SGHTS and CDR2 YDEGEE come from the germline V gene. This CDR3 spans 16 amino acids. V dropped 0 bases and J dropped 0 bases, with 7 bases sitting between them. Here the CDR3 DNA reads TGTGCCAGCAGCTTGGCCAAGACCTCTGGGGCCAACGTCCTGACTTTC. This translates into CASSLAKTSGANVLTF.

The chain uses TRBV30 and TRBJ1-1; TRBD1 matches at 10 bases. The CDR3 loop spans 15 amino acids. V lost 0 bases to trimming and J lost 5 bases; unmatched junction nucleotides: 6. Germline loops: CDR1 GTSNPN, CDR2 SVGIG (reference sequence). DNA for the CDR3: TGTGCCTGGAGTGTTTTGGGGACAGGGGTTACTGAAGCTTTCTTT. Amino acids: CAWSVLGTGVTEAFF.